This TCR beta chain was sequenced in a study of T-cell reconstitution after alpha-beta-depleted transplantation in children. Overall study findings and caveats: It was surviving recipient T cells and thymic progenitors that gave some patients high TCRbeta diversity at day 60. T-cell numbers and diversity one year post-transplant derived largely from freshly generated T cells. Alpha-beta T cells about two months after transplant reportedly derived from several hundred expanded graft clones.

This clonotype was counted at least ten times. Its antigen is as yet unknown. The library targeted TCRbeta and was prepared with unique molecular identifiers. TCRdb analysed the PCR reads with MiXCR anew, one entry per CDR3 protein. This table holds approximately 50,000 distinct CDR3 sequences, around 50% found once. The CDR3 totals 20 residues. J gave up 0 bases and V 5 bases, and 17 bases lay outside the gene matches. Germline loops: CDR1 SGHTA, CDR2 FQGTGA. The J gene is TRBJ2-2, the V gene TRBV7-3; 8 bases agree with TRBD1. The sequence came from a boy under two years old with SCID, due to receive a stem cell transplant. The sample consisted of peripheral blood, taken before TCRalphabeta/CD19-depleted stem cell transplant. CDR3 sequence reads: CASSPLPGQVAQANTGELFF. CDR3 in DNA: TGTGCCAGCAGCCCCCTACCGGGACAGGTAGCACAGGCGAACACCGGGGAGCTGTTTTTT.